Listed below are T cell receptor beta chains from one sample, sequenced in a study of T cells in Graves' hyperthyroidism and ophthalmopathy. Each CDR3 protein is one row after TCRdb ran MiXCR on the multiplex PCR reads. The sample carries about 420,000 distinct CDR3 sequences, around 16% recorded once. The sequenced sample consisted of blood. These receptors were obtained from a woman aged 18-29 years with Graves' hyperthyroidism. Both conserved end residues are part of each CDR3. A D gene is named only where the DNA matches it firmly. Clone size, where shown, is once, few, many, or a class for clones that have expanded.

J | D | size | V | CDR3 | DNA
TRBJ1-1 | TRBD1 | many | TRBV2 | CARTRDSIVAEAFF | TGTGCCAGGACCCGGGACAGTATCGTCGCTGAAGCTTTCTTT
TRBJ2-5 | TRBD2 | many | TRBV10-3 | CAISVLAAGGPQETQYF | TGTGCCATCAGTGTCCTCGCGGCGGGAGGGCCTCAAGAGACCCAGTACTTC
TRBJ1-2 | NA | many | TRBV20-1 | CSALGERYGYTF | TGCAGTGCCCTAGGGGAACGCTATGGCTACACCTTC
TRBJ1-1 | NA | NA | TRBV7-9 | CASSRGMGMSTEAFF | TGTGCCAGCAGCAGGGGGATGGGCATGAGCACTGAAGCTTTCTTT
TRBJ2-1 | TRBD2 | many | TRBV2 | CASTRTSRRYNEQFF | TGTGCCAGCACCAGGACTAGCAGGAGGTACAATGAGCAGTTCTTC
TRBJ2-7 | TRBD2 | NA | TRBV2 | CAIRVGGSSTEQYF | TGTGCCATTCGGGTGGGCGGGAGTTCGACCGAGCAGTACTTC
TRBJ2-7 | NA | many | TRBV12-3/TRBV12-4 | CASSPERYEQYF | TGTGCCAGCAGCCCCGAGCGGTACGAGCAGTACTTC
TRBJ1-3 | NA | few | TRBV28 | CASTPTVRAGNTIYF | TGTGCCAGCACCCCAACAGTTCGGGCTGGAAACACCATATATTTT
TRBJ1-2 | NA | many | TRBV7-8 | CASSPTGGGLGDGYTF | TGTGCCAGCAGCCCGACCGGGGGCGGACTTGGAGATGGCTACACCTTC
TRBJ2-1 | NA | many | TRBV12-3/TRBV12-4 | CASSFRGLNHNEQFF | TGTGCCAGCAGTTTTCGGGGGCTAAACCACAATGAGCAGTTCTTC
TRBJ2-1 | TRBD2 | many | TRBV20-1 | CSARRTSGNYNEQFF | TGCAGTGCTAGGCGGACTAGCGGGAACTACAATGAGCAGTTCTTC
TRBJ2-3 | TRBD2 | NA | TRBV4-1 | CASSQEQRGILDTQYF | TGCGCCAGCAGCCAAGAACAGCGGGGTATTTTAGATACGCAGTATTTT
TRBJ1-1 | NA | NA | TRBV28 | CASSLGVEAFF | TGTGCCAGCAGCCTAGGGGTTGAAGCTTTCTTT
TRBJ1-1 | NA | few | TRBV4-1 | CASSQDPGWATEAFF | TGCGCCAGCAGCCAAGACCCGGGGTGGGCCACTGAAGCTTTCTTT
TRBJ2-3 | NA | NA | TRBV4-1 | CASRPGPQVWPPERDTQYF | TGCGCCAGCCGCCCGGGACCCCAAGTCTGGCCCCCAGAAAGAGATACGCAGTATTTT
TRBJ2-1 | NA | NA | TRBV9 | CASSVLLDNEQFF | TGTGCCAGCAGCGTGCTACTAGACAATGAGCAGTTCTTC
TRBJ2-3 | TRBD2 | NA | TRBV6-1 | CASSTGTSVTDTQYF | TGTGCCAGCAGTACCGGGACTAGCGTCACAGATACGCAGTATTTT
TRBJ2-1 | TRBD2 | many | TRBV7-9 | CASSLMPSGRYEQFF | TGTGCCAGCAGCTTAATGCCTAGCGGGAGGTACGAGCAGTTCTTC
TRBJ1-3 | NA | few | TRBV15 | CATSGSRVSGNTIYF | TGTGCCACCAGCGGAAGCAGGGTATCTGGAAACACCATATATTTT
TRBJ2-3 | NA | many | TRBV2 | CASSEVAYPTDTQYF | TGTGCCAGCAGTGAAGTGGCGTACCCCACAGATACGCAGTATTTT
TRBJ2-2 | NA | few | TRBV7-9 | CASSLGSLSQDRDRWIRGTGELFF | TGTGCCAGCAGCTTAGGTTCACTCAGCCAAGACCGAGACAGGTGGATTCGAGGCACCGGGGAGCTGTTTTTT
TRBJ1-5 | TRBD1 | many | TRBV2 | CASSDGTDNQPQHF | TGTGCCAGCAGTGACGGGACAGACAATCAGCCCCAGCATTTT
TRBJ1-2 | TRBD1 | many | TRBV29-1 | CSVEDGDRGLSGYGYTF | TGCAGCGTTGAAGATGGGGACAGGGGGCTCAGCGGGTATGGCTACACCTTC
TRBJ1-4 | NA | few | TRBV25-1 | CASSDPGRDEKLFF | TGTGCCAGCAGTGACCCAGGGAGGGATGAAAAACTGTTTTTT
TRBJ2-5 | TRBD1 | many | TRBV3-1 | CASSPLGQGVVETQYF | TGTGCCAGCAGCCCCCTCGGACAGGGGGTGGTAGAGACCCAGTACTTC
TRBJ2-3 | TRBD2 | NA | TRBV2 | CASSIGLAGGADTQYF | TGTGCCAGCAGTATAGGACTAGCGGGGGGCGCAGATACGCAGTATTTT
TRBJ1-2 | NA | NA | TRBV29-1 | CSVGAGYTF | TGCAGCGTCGGAGCCGGCTACACCTTC
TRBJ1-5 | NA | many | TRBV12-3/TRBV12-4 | CASTGHLGVGSNQPQHF | TGTGCCAGCACCGGGCACCTGGGGGTAGGAAGCAATCAGCCCCAGCATTTT
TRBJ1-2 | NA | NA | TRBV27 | CASSLSDRYGYTF | TGTGCCAGCAGTTTATCGGACCGCTATGGCTACACCTTC
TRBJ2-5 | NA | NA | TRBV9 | CASSDGLRETQYF | TGTGCCAGCAGCGATGGACTCCGGGAGACCCAGTACTTC
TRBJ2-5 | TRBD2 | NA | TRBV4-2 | CASSQDPSGGDFQETQYF | TGTGCCAGCAGCCAAGACCCTAGCGGGGGGGATTTCCAAGAGACCCAGTACTTC
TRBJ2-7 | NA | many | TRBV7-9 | CASSSRAYEQYF | TGTGCCAGCAGCTCCAGGGCCTACGAGCAGTACTTC
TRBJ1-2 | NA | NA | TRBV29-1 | CSVDTRGGSGYGYTF | TGCAGCGTTGATACCCGCGGGGGGTCGGGCTATGGCTACACCTTC
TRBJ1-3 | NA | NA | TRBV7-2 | CASSLVAQGFSGNTIYF | TGTGCCAGCAGCTTAGTCGCACAGGGCTTCTCTGGAAACACCATATATTTT
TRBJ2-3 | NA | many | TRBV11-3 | CASSSPGEPGTQYF | TGTGCCAGCAGCTCCCCCGGTGAGCCGGGTACGCAGTATTTT
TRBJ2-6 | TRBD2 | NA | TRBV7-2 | CASSSGLAGGAGANVLTF | TGTGCCAGCAGCTCGGGACTAGCGGGGGGGGCTGGGGCCAACGTCCTGACTTTC
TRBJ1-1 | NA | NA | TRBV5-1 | CASSLLPGPTLSTEAFF | TGCGCCAGCAGCTTATTGCCGGGACCAACCTTGAGCACTGAAGCTTTCTTT
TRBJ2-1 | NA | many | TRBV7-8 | CASSLVKAGLAVEQFF | TGTGCCAGCAGCTTAGTGAAGGCGGGACTCGCCGTGGAGCAGTTCTTC
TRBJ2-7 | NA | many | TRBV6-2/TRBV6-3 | CASSYLDYPYEQYF | TGTGCCAGCAGTTACTTGGACTATCCCTACGAGCAGTACTTC
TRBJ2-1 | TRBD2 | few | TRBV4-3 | CASSPGIAGGNEQFF | TGCGCCAGCAGCCCTGGGATAGCGGGGGGCAATGAGCAGTTCTTC
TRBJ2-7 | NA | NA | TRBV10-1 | CASSPPRPGGEQYF | TGCGCCAGCAGTCCCCCCCGGCCGGGTGGAGAGCAGTACTTC
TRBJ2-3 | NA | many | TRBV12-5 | CASGLVRRDTDTQYF | TGTGCTAGTGGTTTGGTACGTCGGGATACAGATACGCAGTATTTT
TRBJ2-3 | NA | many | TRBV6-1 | CASMLGAASLTSTDTQYF | TGTGCCAGCATGCTGGGGGCGGCCAGTTTAACTAGCACAGATACGCAGTATTTT
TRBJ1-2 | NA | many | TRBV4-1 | CASSRNEAGIRGYTF | TGCGCCAGCAGCCGGAACGAGGCAGGGATCCGTGGCTACACCTTC
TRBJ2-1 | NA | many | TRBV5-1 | CASSPSDNEQFF | TGCGCCAGCAGCCCCTCAGACAATGAGCAGTTCTTC
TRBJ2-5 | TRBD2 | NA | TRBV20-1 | CSARTSGSIRETQYF | TGCAGTGCTAGGACTAGCGGGAGTATCAGAGAGACCCAGTACTTC
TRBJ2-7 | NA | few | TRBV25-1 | CASSRAGSTGEQYF | TGTGCCAGCAGCCGCGCCGGCAGCACGGGAGAGCAGTACTTC
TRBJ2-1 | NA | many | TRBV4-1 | CASSHPLRSEQFF | TGCGCCAGCAGCCACCCTCTTCGTAGTGAGCAGTTCTTC
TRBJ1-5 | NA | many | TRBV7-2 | CASSQGRTNQPQHF | TGTGCCAGCAGCCAGGGACGGACCAATCAGCCCCAGCATTTT
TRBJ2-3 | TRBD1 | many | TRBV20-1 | CSATGQGATTDTQYF | TGCAGTGCTACTGGACAGGGGGCCACCACAGATACGCAGTATTTT
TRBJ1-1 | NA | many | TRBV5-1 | CASSFMFPRDTFF | TGCGCCAGCAGCTTTATGTTTCCAAGGGATACTTTCTTT
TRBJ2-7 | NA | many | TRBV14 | CASSQAGWSEQYF | TGTGCCAGCAGCCAGGCAGGGTGGTCCGAGCAGTACTTC
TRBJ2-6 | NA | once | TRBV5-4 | CASSPGWASGANVLTF | TGTGCCAGCAGCCCGGGGTGGGCATCTGGGGCCAACGTCCTGACTTTC
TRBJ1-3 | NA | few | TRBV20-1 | CSAGGRAGGTRNTIYF | TGCAGTGCTGGGGGGCGGGCAGGAGGAACCAGAAACACCATATATTTT
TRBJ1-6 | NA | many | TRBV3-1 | CASSLQGRGSPLHF | TGTGCCAGCAGCCTCCAGGGGCGCGGGTCACCCCTCCACTTT
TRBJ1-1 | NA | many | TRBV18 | CASSPDQTRTVNTEAFF | TGTGCCAGCTCACCTGACCAAACTAGGACGGTGAACACTGAAGCTTTCTTT
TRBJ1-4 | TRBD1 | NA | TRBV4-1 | CASSQPGTGGEKLFF | TGCGCCAGCAGCCAGCCCGGGACAGGGGGTGAAAAACTGTTTTTT
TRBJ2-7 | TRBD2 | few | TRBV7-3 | CASSPMGGEQYF | TGTGCCAGCAGCCCCATGGGGGGGGAGCAGTACTTC
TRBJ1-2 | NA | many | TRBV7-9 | CASSRGSKGGESYGYTF | TGTGCCAGCAGCCGTGGGTCAAAGGGGGGAGAGAGCTATGGCTACACCTTC